This TCR beta chain was recorded in a study of cytomegalovirus exposure and HLA in healthy donors (dated by TCRdb to 2016 to 2017). For the wider study: An earlier analysis of several hundred of the donors reported approximately 300 Gb of sequence data and 95 million to 130 million unique TCR beta sequences obtained from around 170 million T cells. Around 330 gigabases of sequencing data and around 85 million unique TCR sequences made up an early release that covered fewer than 650 HLA-typed donors. A handful of DR-DQ haplotypes were handled as single units for association and clustering because linkage in the cohort was strong. The aim of the study was to test whether cataloging public T cell receptors could identify signatures of past pathogen exposure. A later analysis re-examined previously published TCR beta repertoires from just over 650 donors and added high-resolution HLA genotyping to investigate patterns of TCR occurrence. The study profiled the T cell repertoires of fewer than 850 subjects by immunosequencing and related them to cytomegalovirus serostatus. HLA typing covered class I and class II loci at four-digit resolution. Every repertoire in the discovery cohort had been generated on one and the same sequencing platform. Along with the approximately 620-subject first cohort, a separate validation cohort of about 110 different subjects was used. Among roughly 370 genotyped donors of the cohort, an average of around 240,000 unique TCR beta nucleotide sequences were sequenced per donor, roughly 18% of them non-productive. Rather than using new phenotypic data, the later analysis identified candidate immune exposures from TCR beta sequences and from how often those sequences occurred across donors. The genetic ancestry cluster associated with self-reported Caucasian donors included approximately 85% of the roughly 400 genotyped donors. To decide whether each TCR beta V gene segment behaved as functional or pseudogenic, an earlier analysis of approximately 620 of the donors relied on high-throughput TCR beta sequencing. The number of typed donors differed by locus: about 620-640 for A, B, C, DRB1 and DQB1; some 540 for DQA1; some 610 for DPA1; and roughly 450 for DPB1. The study combined high-throughput TCR immunosequencing, statistical association of individual TCRs with disease status, and machine learning to predict cytomegalovirus infection status. Donor age, sex, ethnicity and CMV serostatus were compiled together with the repertoire data. Genome-wide SNP genotypes for about 60% of the 666 donors were used in a later genetic analysis, which treated that subset as a discovery cohort. Study-level results and caveats: The sequencing pipeline was judged likely to have produced a cluster of highly shared sequence variants as a technical artifact. Assigning TCR associations to individual alleles was difficult when HLA alleles, especially DR and DQ, strongly co-occurred. The classifier was reported to diagnose cytomegalovirus status with high specificity and sensitivity in both the original and validation cohorts. An association between a missense DCLRE1C variant and V-gene and J-gene trimming of TCR beta chains was found in a later genetic analysis and replicated in an independent cohort. A later analysis found that most CMV-associated TCR beta chains appeared HLA-restricted, with HLA associations seemingly driven largely by CMV exposure. Because some donors lacked HLA typing at each locus, the association tests relied only on the typed subset. Linkage disequilibrium might explain the correlated functional status among segregating V segments, but an unknown experimental factor could not be excluded. A total of 150 to 200 TCR beta chains were listed by the study as associated with cytomegalovirus. In an earlier analysis of about 600 of the donors, most TCR beta V segments appeared in productive rearrangements about 87% or about 30% of the time, broadly matching IMGT annotations. It was suggested by the authors that the approach could potentially be generalized to other disease states and immunological phenotypes. Sequencing depth was assumed to be roughly uniform across donors in the presence/absence analyses, though that assumption may not hold. A later genetic analysis reported fewer N-insertions in productive TCRs among donors in an Asian-associated ancestry cluster than the roughly 620-donor mean. In a later analysis, several top co-occurrence clusters were reported to appear linked to parvovirus B19, influenza, CMV and Epstein-Barr virus. A further reported finding was that TCR beta sequences accurately predicted the HLA-A and HLA-B alleles for most subjects in the first cohort. In a later analysis, TCR association rates were found to vary across HLA loci, with the most associated TCRs seen for DRB1 alleles and the fewest for HLA-C alleles. Specific HLA alleles were associated with 15,000 to 20,000 TCR beta sequences at a false discovery rate of 0.05 in a later analysis. Across donors, most TCR sequences were observed very rarely, whereas some public TCRs were present in many individuals. Over 15 rarely observed V segments, including chromosome 9 orphons, were excluded from the earlier analysis of about 500 of the donors because counts were too low. A few of the identified cytomegalovirus-associated TCR beta chains were confirmed in vitro to be specific for cytomegalovirus antigens. In a later analysis, HLA-associated TCR beta chains were found to be more clonally expanded and to have lower generation probabilities than equally common non-associated chains. Immune exposure information for the cohort was limited to CMV serostatus. This cohort had only TCR beta chains sequenced, and the lack of alpha or paired-chain data limited which features could be detected.

In total, more than 500 healthy bone marrow donors made up the cohort. All cohort members were sampled while nominally healthy, although unrecorded immune exposures were likely present. The donor was CMV seronegative and belonged to the group of 352 seronegative cohort members. A peripheral blood sample was provided by each donor, and peripheral blood mononuclear cells were used for TCR beta sequencing. The Qiagen DNeasy Blood Extraction Kit was used to extract genomic DNA from the blood cell samples. Library method: the immunoSEQ multiplex PCR assay. The multiplex PCR relied on a mix of 60 forward primers for TCR Vbeta segments and 13 reverse primers for TCR Jbeta segments. A multiplex PCR assay on genomic DNA amplified the CDR3 region of rearranged TCR beta genes. The Illumina HiSeq System was used to sequence the amplified TCR beta libraries as 87-base-pair reads. Per the authors' processing: A later analysis counted approximately 84 million unique TCR beta chains across the roughly 700 repertoires, and around 9.9 million of these chains were shared by at least two donors. To remove PCR and sequencing errors, raw reads were error-corrected and collapsed into unique sequences using a nearest-neighbor algorithm that merged closely related sequences. Alignment of CDR3 sequences to IMGT reference sequences was used to assign V, D and J gene segments. For a sequence to be retained, a match of at least six nucleotides to both a V gene segment and a J gene segment was required. Rearrangements were classified as productive when the CDR3 lacked stop codons and remained in frame with V and J, and all other rearrangements were classified as non-productive. Following IMGT convention, CDR3 was defined as the stretch from the second conserved V-encoded cysteine to the conserved J-encoded phenylalanine. Sequences without an unambiguous match to a single V gene segment were excluded from the earlier analysis of a few hundred of the donors. In an earlier analysis of roughly 500 of the donors, V segments were called functional above 56.7% productive rearrangements and were called segregating when the between-donor standard deviation exceeded 5%. A statistical classification framework was developed to diagnose cytomegalovirus status using the catalog of TCR beta chain sequences. In a later analysis, V and J genes were assigned by comparing TCR nucleotide sequences against IMGT/GENE-DB human TR gene sequences. A later analysis assigned CDR3 sequences and most-parsimonious VDJ recombination scenarios with the TCRdist pipeline. In a later analysis, every TCR beta chain was defined by the combination of its CDR3 amino acid sequence and its V-gene family, and reads without a unique V-gene family were dropped. In a later analysis, 550 to 650 highly shared, low-generation-probability nucleotide sequences were removed to address suspected cross-contamination and a sequencing artifact. For each public chain, a later analysis derived a clonal expansion index from normalized ranks of inferred template counts within each repertoire. In a later analysis, generation probabilities were computed with a VDJ recombination model fitted to out-of-frame rearrangements, and the resulting probabilities were checked against IGoR. In a later analysis, TCR-TCR, TCR-HLA and TCR-CMV co-occurrence was scored with hypergeometric tests, and a repertoire-size bias correction was applied to TCR pairs. In a later analysis, false discovery rates were estimated by permuting HLA or CMV assignments 20 times. In a later analysis, co-occurring TCRs were grouped using DBSCAN, and TCRdist sequence similarity was added for clustering within HLA-allele-positive subsets. Repertoires with fewer than 30,000 or more than 120,000 public chains, plus five repertoires with anomalous nucleotide sharing, were excluded from co-occurrence clustering. TCRdb took this table from immuneACCESS and kept in-frame rearrangements with V and J called. Such tables lack part of the clones; where checked against another copy, unresolved V genes explain under half of the gap, and the rest is unexplained. V, J and clone size reflect that table, while D and trimming were determined from the DNA. The sample profile shows approximately 76,000 clones; around 79% of them were found once. The ten largest clones add up to 2.5% of the sample.

On this clone: Its specific antigen is unknown. No clone much larger than this one lies a single base away; base qualities are absent.

This sequence was found in a man younger than 40 in good health and CMV-seronegative. The sequenced sample was PBMCs.

The CDR3 reads as follows: CAWRLAGGAYEQYF. At the DNA level, the sequence is TGTGCCTGGAGACTAGCGGGAGGAGCCTACGAGCAGTACTTC. The chain couples TRBV30 to TRBJ2-7; TRBD2 agrees with 12 junctional bases. CDR1 GTSNPN and CDR2 SVGIG are derived from the germline V gene (reference sequence). Trimming leaves V shorter by 3 bases and J shorter by 2 bases, with the junction holding 2 bases beyond the gene matches. The CDR3 contains 14 residues, cysteine and phenylalanine counted. The read is trimmed to its CDR3 DNA, 42 bases read in frame from base 1. The variable domain in full, with residues beyond the CDR3 obtained from the reference TRBV30 and TRBJ2-7 genes, is SQTIHQWPATLVQPVGSPLSLECTVEGTSNPNLYWYRQAAGRGLQLLFYSVGIGQISSEVPQNLSASRPQDRQFILSSKKLLLSDSGFYLCAWRLAGGAYEQYFGPGTRLTVT.